This note documents a single T cell receptor (beta chain) sequence. What it recognizes is unknown. This entry comes from a study of OX40 agonist ivuxolimab in advanced cancers. CDR3 length: 10 amino acids. Germline lookup yields CDR1 MNHNS and CDR2 SASEGT. The germline V and J ends were trimmed by 4 bases and 9 bases, with 4 bases remaining between them. Sequencing was performed with immunoSEQ multiplex PCR; in TCRdb, only in-frame clones are kept and a portion is missing. The repertoire includes approximately 61,000 clones, roughly 80% of them detected once, and 1.9% sits in the top ten. Study-wide points: Averaged across samples, CD8+ T cells carried more expanded clones than CD4+ did.

This clonotype was obtained from an adult with an advanced solid tumor such as melanoma, head and neck, liver or kidney cancer. Sequenced here: CD4+ or CD8+ T cells sorted from blood, sampled in a trial of the OX40 agonist ivuxolimab. The V gene is TRBV6-1, the J gene TRBJ2-4; D not certain. CDR3 sequence (DNA): TGTGCCAGCAGTGTGGGCATTCAGTACTTC. Translation gives CASSVGIQYF.